Sequencing of this TCR beta chain was carried out in a study of cytomegalovirus exposure and HLA in healthy donors. The primer mix had 60 Vbeta and 13 Jbeta primers. The protocol was immunoSEQ multiplex PCR, while the TCRdb copy is restricted to in-frame clones and leaves out a portion. This sample has around 75,000 clones, with 60% to 85% found just once. With 6 bases removed from V and 1 base from J, the gap between germline ends came to 6 bases. CDR3 size: 12 residues. CDR1 and CDR2 from the germline V gene are MNHEY and SVGAGI. Sequenced: PBMCs. The sequence was obtained from a man between 18 and 29 years old in good health and CMV-seronegative. The V and J genes are TRBV6-5 and TRBJ1-1; D gene uncertain. CDR3 sequence reads: CASRSQNTEAFF. The CDR3 DNA is TGTGCCAGCAGGAGTCAGAACACTGAAGCTTTCTTT.